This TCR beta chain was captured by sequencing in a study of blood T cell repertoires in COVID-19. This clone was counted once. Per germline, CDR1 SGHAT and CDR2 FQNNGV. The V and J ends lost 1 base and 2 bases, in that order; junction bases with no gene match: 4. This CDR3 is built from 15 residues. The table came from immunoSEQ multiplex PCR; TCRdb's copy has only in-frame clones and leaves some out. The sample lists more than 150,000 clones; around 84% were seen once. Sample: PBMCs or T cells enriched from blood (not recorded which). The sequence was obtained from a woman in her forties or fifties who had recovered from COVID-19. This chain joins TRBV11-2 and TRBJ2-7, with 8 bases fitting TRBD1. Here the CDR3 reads CASSLGGTGTYEQYF. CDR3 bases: TGTGCCAGCAGCTTAGGGGGGACAGGTACCTACGAGCAGTACTTC.